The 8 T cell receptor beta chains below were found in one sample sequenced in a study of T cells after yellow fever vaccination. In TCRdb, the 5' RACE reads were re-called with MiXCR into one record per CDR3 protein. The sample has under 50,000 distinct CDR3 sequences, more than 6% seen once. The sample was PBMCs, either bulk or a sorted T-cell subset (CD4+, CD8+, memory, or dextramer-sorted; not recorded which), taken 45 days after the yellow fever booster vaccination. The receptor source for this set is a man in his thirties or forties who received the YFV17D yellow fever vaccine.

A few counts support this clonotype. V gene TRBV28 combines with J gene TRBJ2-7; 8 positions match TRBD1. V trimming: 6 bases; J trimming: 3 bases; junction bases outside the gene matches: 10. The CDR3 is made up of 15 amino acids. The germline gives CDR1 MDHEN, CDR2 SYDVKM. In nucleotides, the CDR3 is TGTGCCAGCAGACACCCAGGGACAGGCGGCTACGAGCAGTACTTC. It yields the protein CASRHPGTGGYEQYF.

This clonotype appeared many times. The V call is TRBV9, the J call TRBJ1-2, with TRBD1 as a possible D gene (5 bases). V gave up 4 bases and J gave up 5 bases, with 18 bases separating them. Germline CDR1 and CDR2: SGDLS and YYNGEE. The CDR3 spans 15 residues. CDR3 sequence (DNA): TGTGCCAGCAGCCCAAGGGAGGGGCGGGGGTATGGCTACACCTTC. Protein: CASSPREGRGYGYTF.

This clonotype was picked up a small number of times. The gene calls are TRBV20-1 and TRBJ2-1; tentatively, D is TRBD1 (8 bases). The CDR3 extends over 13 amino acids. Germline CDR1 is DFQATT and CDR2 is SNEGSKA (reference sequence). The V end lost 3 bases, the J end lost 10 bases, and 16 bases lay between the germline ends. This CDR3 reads CSASLQGGREQFF. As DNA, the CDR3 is TGCAGTGCTAGTTTACAGGGGGGGAGGGAGCAGTTCTTC.

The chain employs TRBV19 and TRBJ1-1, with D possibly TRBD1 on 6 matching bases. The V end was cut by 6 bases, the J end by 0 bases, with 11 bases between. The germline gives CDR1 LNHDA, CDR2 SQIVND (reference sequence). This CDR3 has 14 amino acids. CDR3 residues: CASSHRALNTEAFF. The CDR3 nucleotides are TGTGCCAGTAGCCACAGGGCCCTGAACACTGAAGCTTTCTTT.

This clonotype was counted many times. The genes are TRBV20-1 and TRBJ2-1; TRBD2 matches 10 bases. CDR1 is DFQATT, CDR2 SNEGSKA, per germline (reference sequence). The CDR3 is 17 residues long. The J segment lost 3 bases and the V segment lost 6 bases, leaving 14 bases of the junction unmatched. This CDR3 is CSALGLAGEVGYNEQFF. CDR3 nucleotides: TGCAGTGCCCTTGGGCTAGCGGGAGAGGTGGGCTACAATGAGCAGTTCTTC.

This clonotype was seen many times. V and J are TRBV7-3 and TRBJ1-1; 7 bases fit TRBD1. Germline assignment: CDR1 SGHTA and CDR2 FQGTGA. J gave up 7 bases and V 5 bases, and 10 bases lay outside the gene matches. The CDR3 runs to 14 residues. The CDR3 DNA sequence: TGTGCCAGCAGCCCTGGGACAGTAGGGGGTGAAGCTTTCTTT. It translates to CASSPGTVGGEAFF.

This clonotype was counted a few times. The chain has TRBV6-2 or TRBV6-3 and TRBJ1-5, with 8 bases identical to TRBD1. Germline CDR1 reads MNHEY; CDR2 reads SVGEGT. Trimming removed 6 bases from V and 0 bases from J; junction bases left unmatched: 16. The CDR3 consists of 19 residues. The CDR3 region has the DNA TGTGCCAGCAGAGGACCGGGACAGGACCTCAGGGATAGCAATCAGCCCCAGCATTTT. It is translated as CASRGPGQDLRDSNQPQHF.

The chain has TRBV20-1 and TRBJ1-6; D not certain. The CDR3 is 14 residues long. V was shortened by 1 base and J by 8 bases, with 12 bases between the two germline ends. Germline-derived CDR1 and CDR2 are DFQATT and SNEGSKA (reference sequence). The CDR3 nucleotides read TGCAGTGCTAGAGTCGGCGGCCGAGATTCACCCCTCCACTTT. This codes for CSARVGGRDSPLHF.